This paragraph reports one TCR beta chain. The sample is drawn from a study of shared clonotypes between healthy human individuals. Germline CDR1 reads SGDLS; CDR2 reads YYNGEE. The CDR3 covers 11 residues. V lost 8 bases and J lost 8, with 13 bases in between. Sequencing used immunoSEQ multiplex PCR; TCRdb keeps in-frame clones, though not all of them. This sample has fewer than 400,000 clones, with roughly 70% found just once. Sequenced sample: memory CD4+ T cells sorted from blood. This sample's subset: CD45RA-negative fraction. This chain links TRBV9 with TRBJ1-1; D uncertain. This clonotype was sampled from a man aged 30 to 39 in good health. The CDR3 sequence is CASSPLREAFF. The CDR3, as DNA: TGTGCCAGTTCTCCGTTGCGCGAAGCTTTCTTT.